This T cell receptor (beta chain) was recovered during a study of cytomegalovirus exposure and HLA in healthy donors. About the research overall: The roughly 700 first-cohort repertoires shared a platform with the 100 to 150 validation repertoires, as reported in a later analysis. Findings and limits, study-wide: There were some public TCRs occurring in many donors, but most TCR sequences were rare. A list of roughly 160 TCR beta chains associated with cytomegalovirus was given.

The donors were in the 120-subject validation cohort; that cohort was separate from the 666-subject first cohort. Turning to this clone: Its target is not known.

V was clipped by 7 bases and J by 6 bases, with 12 bases between them. The CDR3 contains 13 residues. CDR1 LNHDA and CDR2 SQIVND come from the germline V gene (reference sequence). Clones were read by immunoSEQ multiplex PCR, and TCRdb kept only the in-frame ones, dropping some. Among about 160,000 clones, 70% to 90% were seen once, and the ten largest hold 2% to 2.5%. Input material: PBMCs. The V and J genes are TRBV19 and TRBJ1-4; the D is unclear. This receptor was identified in a woman aged 18 to 35 in good health and CMV-seronegative. The DNA for the CDR3 is TGTGCCAGTACAAGAGGGAGGGATGAAAAACTGTTTTTT. Translated, it gives CASTRGRDEKLFF.